This entry features one T cell receptor beta chain sequence. The clone's antigen remains unknown. Per-base qualities were not stored, and no clone one base away is much larger. CDR1 and CDR2, per the germline V gene, are ENHRY and SYGVKD. From its cysteine to its phenylalanine, the CDR3 spans 15 amino acids. The entry retains the CDR3 DNA only, 45 bases that are in frame from base 1. Relative to germline, V is missing 11 bases and J is missing 3 bases, with 12 bases of the junction outside any gene match. Donors were six healthy women forming three monozygous twin pairs. All three twin pairs had been reared together, and it was thought likely that the same infectious agents and vaccines had been met by these twin pairs. TCR cDNA libraries were prepared from RNA that was isolated from peripheral blood mononuclear cells. The sample belongs to a study of identical twins' blood T cells (dated by TCRdb to 2012 to 2014). Broadly, across the study: The approximately 12 libraries, six for the alpha chain and six for the beta chain, yielded roughly 51 million Illumina reads in total. Using next-generation sequencing, the study compared the TCR alpha and beta chain repertoires of three pairs of monozygous twins to assess how genetics influences repertoire formation. Study-level results and caveats: Twin pairs were reported to be markedly more alike in V gene usage than unrelated donors were, even when looking at non-selected out-of-frame TCRbeta clonotypes. The count of CDR3 clonotypes shared by two donors depended mainly on the product of the two donors' cloneset sizes, and twins did not clearly depart from this trend. Independent studies were stated to be required to validate the proposed role of the TCRalpha J segment in MHC recognition during thymic selection. Looking at the most abundant TCRbeta clonotypes, every donor had more CDR3 sequences in common with her twin than with unrelated donors. Because the twins were reared together, environmental influences could not be ruled out as the explanation for twin similarity.

Receptors were amplified or captured by 5' RACE. The data were produced on an Illumina Genome Analyzer IIx. The RNA-based TCR cDNA libraries were made using a previously described protocol that was modified in several ways. To prevent cross-contamination, barcodes specific to each sample were added to both ends of every TCR cDNA library during cDNA synthesis and amplification. As for the authors' bioinformatics: Each library contained 2.2 to 3.6 million CDR3-containing reads, and somewhere between about 95,000 and nearly 500,000 clonotypes were identified for each individual. After reads with improper barcode index combinations were thrown out, a cloneset for each library was built using the MiTCR software. While assembling CDR3 clonotypes, MiTCR filtered or rescued low-quality reads and corrected PCR and sequencing errors. Artificial out-of-frame clonotypes were removed by being mapped to in-frame sequences, with one indel in the CDR3 allowed. Similarity in V and J gene usage between donors was calculated as the Jensen-Shannon divergence divided by the mean entropy. Starting from the raw public reads, TCRdb applied fastp trimming at Q25, assembled clones with MiXCR and retained in-frame beta chains. Rows matching on CDR3 protein sequence are summarized as one entry with the most common DNA and genes. It is TCRdb's table, rather than the study itself, that gives the V and J calls and clone size. The sample profile shows fewer than 450,000 distinct CDR3 sequences; about 28% of them were found once. The ten top clones hold around 5.6% of the sample.

The specimen sequenced was PBMCs. The receptor comes from a woman aged 18-49 years in good health. In this chain, TRBV10-3 is recombined with TRBJ2-3; TRBD2 fits 9 bases in the junction. The bases are TGTGCCCTCGGGGCGACTAGCGGCCTGACAGATACGCAGTATTTT. Its coded protein is CALGATSGLTDTQYF.